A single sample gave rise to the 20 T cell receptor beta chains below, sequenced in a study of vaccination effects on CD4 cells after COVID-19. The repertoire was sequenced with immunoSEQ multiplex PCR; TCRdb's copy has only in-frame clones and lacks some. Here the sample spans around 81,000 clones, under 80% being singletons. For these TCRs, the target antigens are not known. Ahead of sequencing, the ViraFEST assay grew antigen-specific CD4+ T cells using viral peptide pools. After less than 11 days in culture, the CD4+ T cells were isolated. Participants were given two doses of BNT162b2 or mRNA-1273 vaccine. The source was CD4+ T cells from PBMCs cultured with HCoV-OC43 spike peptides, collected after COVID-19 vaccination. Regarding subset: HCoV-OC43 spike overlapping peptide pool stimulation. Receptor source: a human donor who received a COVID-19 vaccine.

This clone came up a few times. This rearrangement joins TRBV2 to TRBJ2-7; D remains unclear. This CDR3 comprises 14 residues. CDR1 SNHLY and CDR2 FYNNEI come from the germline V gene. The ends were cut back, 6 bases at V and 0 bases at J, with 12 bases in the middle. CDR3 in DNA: TGTGCCAGCAGGGGTCTTATTAGCTCCTACGAGCAGTACGTC. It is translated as CASRGLISSYEQYV.

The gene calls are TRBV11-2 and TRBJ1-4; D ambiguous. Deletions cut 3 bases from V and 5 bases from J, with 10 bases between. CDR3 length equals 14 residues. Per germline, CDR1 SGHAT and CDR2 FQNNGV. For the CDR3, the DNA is TGTGCCAGCAGCTTGGGGATGGGAAATGAAAAACTGTTTTTT. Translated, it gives CASSLGMGNEKLFF.

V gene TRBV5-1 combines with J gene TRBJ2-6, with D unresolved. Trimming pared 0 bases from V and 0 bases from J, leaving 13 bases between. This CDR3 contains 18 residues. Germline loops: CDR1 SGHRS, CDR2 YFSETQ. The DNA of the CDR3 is TGCGCCAGCAGCTTGGTAGTCTTCCAACTCTCTGGGGCCAACGTCCTGACTTTC. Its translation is CASSLVVFQLSGANVLTF.

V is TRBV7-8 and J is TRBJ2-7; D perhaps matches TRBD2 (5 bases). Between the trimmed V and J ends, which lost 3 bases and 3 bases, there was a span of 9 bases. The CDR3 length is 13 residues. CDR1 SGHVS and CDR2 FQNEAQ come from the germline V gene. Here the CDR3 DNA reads TGTGCCAGCAGCTTTCGGGAAGACTACGAGCAGTACGTC. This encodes CASSFREDYEQYV.

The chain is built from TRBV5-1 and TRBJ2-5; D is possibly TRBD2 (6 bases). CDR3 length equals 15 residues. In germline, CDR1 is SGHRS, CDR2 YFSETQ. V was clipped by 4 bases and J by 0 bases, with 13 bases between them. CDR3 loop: CASSPQTGDQETQYF. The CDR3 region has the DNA TGCGCCAGCAGCCCACAGACGGGAGACCAAGAGACCCAGTACTTC.

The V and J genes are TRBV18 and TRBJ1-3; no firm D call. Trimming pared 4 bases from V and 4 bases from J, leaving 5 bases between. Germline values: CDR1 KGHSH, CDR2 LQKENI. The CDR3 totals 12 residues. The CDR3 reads CASSREGNTIYF. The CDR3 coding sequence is TGTGCCAGCTCACGTGAAGGAAACACCATATATTTT. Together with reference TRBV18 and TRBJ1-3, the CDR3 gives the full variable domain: NAGVMQNPRHLVRRRGQEARLRCSPMKGHSHVYWYRQLPEEGLKFMVYLQKENIIDESGMPKERFSAEFPKEGPSILRIQQVVRGDSAAYFCASSREGNTIYFGEGSWLTVV.

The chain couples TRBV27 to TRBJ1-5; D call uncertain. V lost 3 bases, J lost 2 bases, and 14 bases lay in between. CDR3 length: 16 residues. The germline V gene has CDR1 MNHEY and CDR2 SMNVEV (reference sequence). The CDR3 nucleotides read TGTGCCAGCAGTTTTATCTCCCCCCCCGGCAATCAGCCCCAGCATTTT. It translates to CASSFISPPGNQPQHF.

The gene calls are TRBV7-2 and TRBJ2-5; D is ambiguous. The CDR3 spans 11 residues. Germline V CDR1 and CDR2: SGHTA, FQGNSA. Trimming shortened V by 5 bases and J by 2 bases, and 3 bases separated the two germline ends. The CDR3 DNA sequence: TGTGCCAGCAGCATACAAGAGACCCAGTACTTC. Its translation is CASSIQETQYF.

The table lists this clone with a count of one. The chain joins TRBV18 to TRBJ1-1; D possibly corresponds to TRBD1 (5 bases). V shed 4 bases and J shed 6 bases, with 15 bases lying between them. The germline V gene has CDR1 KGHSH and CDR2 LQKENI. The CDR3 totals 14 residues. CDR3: CASSQDFGAAEAFF. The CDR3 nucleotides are TGTGCCAGCTCACAGGATTTTGGGGCCGCTGAAGCTTTCTTT.

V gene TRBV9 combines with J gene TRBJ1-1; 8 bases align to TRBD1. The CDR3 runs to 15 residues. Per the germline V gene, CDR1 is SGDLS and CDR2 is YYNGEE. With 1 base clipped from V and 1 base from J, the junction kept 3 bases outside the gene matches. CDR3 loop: CASSVTDRGNTEAFF. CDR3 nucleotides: TGTGCCAGCAGCGTAACCGACAGGGGGAACACTGAAGCTTTCTTT.

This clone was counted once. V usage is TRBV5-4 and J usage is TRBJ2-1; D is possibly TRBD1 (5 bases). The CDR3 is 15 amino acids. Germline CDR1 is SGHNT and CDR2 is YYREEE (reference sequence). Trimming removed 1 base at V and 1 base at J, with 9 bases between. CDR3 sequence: CASSLQGSSYNEQFF. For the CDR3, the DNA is TGTGCCAGCAGCTTGCAGGGATCTTCCTACAATGAGCAGTTCTTC.

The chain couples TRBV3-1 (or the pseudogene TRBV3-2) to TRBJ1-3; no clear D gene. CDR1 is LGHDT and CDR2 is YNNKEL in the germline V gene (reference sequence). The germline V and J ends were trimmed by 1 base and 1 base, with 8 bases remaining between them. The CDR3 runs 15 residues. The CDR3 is CASSQVWGSGNTIYF. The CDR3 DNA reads TGTGCCAGCAGCCAAGTCTGGGGTTCTGGAAACACCATATATTTT.

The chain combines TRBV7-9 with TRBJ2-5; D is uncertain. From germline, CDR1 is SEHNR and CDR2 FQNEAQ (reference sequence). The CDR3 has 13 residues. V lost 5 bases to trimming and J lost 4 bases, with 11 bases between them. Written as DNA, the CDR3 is TGTGCCAGCAGCCCCCGAACGAGAGAGACCCAGTACTTC. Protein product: CASSPRTRETQYF.

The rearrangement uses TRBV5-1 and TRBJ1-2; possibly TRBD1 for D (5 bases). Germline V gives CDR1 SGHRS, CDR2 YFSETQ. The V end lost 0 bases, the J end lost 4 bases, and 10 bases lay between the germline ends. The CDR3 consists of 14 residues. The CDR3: CASSLATGGYGYTF. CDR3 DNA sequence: TGCGCCAGCAGCTTGGCAACCGGGGGCTATGGCTACACCTTC. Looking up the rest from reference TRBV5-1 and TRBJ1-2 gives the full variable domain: KAGVTQTPRYLIKTRGQQVTLSCSPISGHRSVSWYQQTPGQGLQFLFEYFSETQRNKGNFPGRFSGRQFSNSRSEMNVSTLELGDSALYLCASSLATGGYGYTFGSGTRLTVV.

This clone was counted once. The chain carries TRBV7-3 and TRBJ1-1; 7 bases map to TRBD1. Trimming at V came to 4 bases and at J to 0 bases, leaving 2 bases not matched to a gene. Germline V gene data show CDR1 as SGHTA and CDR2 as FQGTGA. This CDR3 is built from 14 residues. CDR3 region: CASSSTGMNTEAFF. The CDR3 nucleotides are TGTGCCAGCAGCTCGACAGGGATGAACACTGAAGCTTTCTTT.

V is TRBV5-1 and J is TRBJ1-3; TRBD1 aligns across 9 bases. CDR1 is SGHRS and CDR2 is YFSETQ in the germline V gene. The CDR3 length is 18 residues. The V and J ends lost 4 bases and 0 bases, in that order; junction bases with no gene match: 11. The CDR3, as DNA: TGCGCCAGCAGCCCCGGCGGGGGACAGGGCAACTCTGGAAACACCATATATTTT. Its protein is CASSPGGGQGNSGNTIYF. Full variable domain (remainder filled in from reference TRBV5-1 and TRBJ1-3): KAGVTQTPRYLIKTRGQQVTLSCSPISGHRSVSWYQQTPGQGLQFLFEYFSETQRNKGNFPGRFSGRQFSNSRSEMNVSTLELGDSALYLCASSPGGGQGNSGNTIYFGEGSWLTVV.

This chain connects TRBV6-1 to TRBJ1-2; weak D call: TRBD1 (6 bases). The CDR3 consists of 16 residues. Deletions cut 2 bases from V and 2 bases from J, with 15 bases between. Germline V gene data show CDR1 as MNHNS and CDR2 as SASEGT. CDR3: CASSEKIPQGNYGYTF. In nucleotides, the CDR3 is TGTGCCAGCAGTGAAAAGATCCCCCAGGGGAACTATGGCTACACCTTC.

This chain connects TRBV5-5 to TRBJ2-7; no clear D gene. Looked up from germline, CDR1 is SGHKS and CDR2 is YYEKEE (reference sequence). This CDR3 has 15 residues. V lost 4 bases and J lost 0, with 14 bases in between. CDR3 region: CASSLGGALSYEQYV. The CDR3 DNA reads TGTGCCAGCAGCCTGGGTGGAGCCCTCTCCTACGAGCAGTACGTC.

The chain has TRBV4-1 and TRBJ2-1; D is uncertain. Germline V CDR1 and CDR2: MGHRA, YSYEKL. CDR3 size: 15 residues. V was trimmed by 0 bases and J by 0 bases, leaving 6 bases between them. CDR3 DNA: TGCGCCAGCAGCCAAGATGAACGCTCCTACAATGAGCAGTTCTTC. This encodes CASSQDERSYNEQFF.

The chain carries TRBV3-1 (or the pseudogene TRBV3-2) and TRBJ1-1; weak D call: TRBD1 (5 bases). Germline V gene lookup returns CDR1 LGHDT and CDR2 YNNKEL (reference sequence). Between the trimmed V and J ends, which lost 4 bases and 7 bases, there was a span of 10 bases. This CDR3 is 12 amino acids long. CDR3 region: CASSRRGVEAFF. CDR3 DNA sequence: TGTGCCAGCAGCCGAAGGGGAGTTGAAGCTTTCTTT.